Below, 4 T cell receptor beta chains from the same sample are listed, as sequenced in a study of regulatory T cells in long-lasting Graves disease. Time point of the sample: newly diagnosed GD, antithyroid drugs for less than 3 months. Construction of the TCR library relied on RNA isolated from PBMCs. Libraries of TCR beta came from iRepertoire HTBI primers plus Arm-PCR of CDR3 regions. One entry per CDR3 protein results from TCRdb running MiXCR on the multiplex PCR reads. The sample has roughly 440,000 distinct CDR3 sequences; over 15% are singletons. This sample also belongs to another study, concerning T cells in Graves' hyperthyroidism and ophthalmopathy.

Specimen: peripheral blood mononuclear cells (PBMCs), collected at new diagnosis, from a patient treated with antithyroid drugs. The receptors originated from a woman younger than 35 with Graves disease.

Here the CDR3 DNA reads TGCAGTGCTAGTAAACCGGGAATTAGCTACGAGCAGTACTTC. It specifies CSASKPGISYEQYF. V is TRBV20-1 and J is TRBJ2-7, with D possibly matching TRBD2 (5 bases). This CDR3 has 14 amino acids. V was clipped by 3 bases and J by 3 bases, with 15 bases between them. Germline V lookup: CDR1 DFQATT, CDR2 SNEGSKA (reference sequence).

This clonotype was observed at least ten times. J is TRBJ2-7 and V is TRBV20-1; D gene ambiguous. V gave up 6 bases and J gave up 1 base, with 10 bases separating them. This CDR3 region has 12 residues. Germline CDR1 reads DFQATT; CDR2 reads SNEGSKA (reference sequence). The CDR3 DNA is TGCAGTGCCCTTTCTAGGTCCTACGAGCAGTACTTC. This encodes CSALSRSYEQYF.

V is TRBV4-3 and J is TRBJ1-2, with D uncertain. V gave up 1 base and J gave up 0 bases, with 12 bases separating them. This CDR3 has 16 residues. CDR1 is LGHNA, CDR2 YSLEER, per germline. CDR3 sequence reads: CASSQAPGESNYGYTF. DNA of the CDR3: TGCGCCAGCAGCCAAGCCCCAGGAGAATCTAACTATGGCTACACCTTC.

Ten or more counts support this clonotype. The CDR3 DNA sequence: TGTGCCAGCTCACCACAGGGAAACTCTGGAAACACCATATATTTT. It specifies CASSPQGNSGNTIYF. The chain links TRBV18 to TRBJ1-3; D is uncertain. The ends were cut back, 1 base at V and 0 bases at J, with 7 bases in the middle. This CDR3 spans 15 amino acids. Germline CDR1 KGHSH, CDR2 LQKENI.